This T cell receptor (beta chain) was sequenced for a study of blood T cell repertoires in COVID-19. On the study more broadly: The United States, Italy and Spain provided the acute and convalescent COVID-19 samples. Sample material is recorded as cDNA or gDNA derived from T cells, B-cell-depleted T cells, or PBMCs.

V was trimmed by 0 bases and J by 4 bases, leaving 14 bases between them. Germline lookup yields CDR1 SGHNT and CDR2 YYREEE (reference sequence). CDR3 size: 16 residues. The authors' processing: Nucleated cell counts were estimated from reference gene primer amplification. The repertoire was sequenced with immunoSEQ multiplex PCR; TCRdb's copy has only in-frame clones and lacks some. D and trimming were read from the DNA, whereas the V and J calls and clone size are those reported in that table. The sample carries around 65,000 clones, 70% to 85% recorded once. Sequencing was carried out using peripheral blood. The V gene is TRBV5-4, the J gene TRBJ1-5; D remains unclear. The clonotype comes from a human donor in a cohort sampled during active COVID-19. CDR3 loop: CASSLEQPRGNQPQHF. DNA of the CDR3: TGTGCCAGCAGCTTGGAACAGCCCCGAGGGAATCAGCCCCAGCATTTT. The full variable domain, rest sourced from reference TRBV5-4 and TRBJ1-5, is ETGVTQSPTHLIKTRGQQVTLRCSSQSGHNTVSWYQQALGQGPQFIFQYYREEENGRGNFPPRFSGLQFPNYSSELNVNALELDDSALYLCASSLEQPRGNQPQHFGDGTRLSIL.